The 3 T cell receptor beta chains given below trace back to one sample, sequenced in a study of PD-1 blockade in classical Hodgkin lymphoma. Time point here: cycle 4 day 1 (C4D1), after 5 to 7 weeks of nivolumab. All patients relapsed after autologous stem cell transplantation, and brentuximab vedotin exposure varied. Sequenced by immunoSEQ multiplex PCR; TCRdb stores in-frame clones only, minus some. Here the sample spans tens of thousands of clones, over 75% being singletons. The source was peripheral blood mononuclear cells (PBMCs), collected before the fourth cycle of nivolumab. The origin of the receptors is a human donor with classical Hodgkin lymphoma.

The chain joins TRBV5-1 to TRBJ1-1, with D perhaps matching TRBD1 (6 bases). This CDR3 comprises 15 residues. Germline V gene sequence: CDR1 SGHRS, CDR2 YFSETQ. V was pared by 0 bases and J by 4 bases, with 13 bases between. CDR3 in amino acids: CASSLEGGEGTEAFF. For the CDR3, the DNA is TGCGCCAGCAGCTTGGAGGGGGGCGAGGGCACTGAAGCTTTCTTT.

The chain joins TRBV19 to TRBJ2-3, with D tentatively TRBD2 (6 bases). CDR3 length: 15 amino acids. V was cut by 3 bases and J by 3 bases, with 13 bases left in between. Germline CDR1 and CDR2: LNHDA and SQIVND (reference sequence). The CDR3, as DNA: TGTGCCAGTAGTATCGCAGGGAGGACGACAGATACGCAGTATTTT. Amino acid sequence: CASSIAGRTTDTQYF.

The chain uses TRBV6-6 and TRBJ1-2; a weak D match, TRBD1 (5 bases). The CDR3 loop spans 16 amino acids. The V gene's germline CDR1 is MNHNY and CDR2 SVGAGI (reference sequence). V lost 2 bases, J lost 2 bases, and 15 bases lay in between. CDR3 in DNA: TGTGCCAGCAGTTACCAGGGCAGCAAGAAAAACTATGGCTACACCTTC. Encoded protein: CASSYQGSKKNYGYTF.